This passage covers 16 T cell receptor beta chains from one sample sequenced in a study of OX40 agonist ivuxolimab in advanced cancers. Assay used: immunoSEQ multiplex PCR; TCRdb lists only in-frame clones, some missing. The top ten clones hold about 5.9% of a sample with approximately 70,000 clones, about 84% of them seen once. Sequenced material: CD4+ or CD8+ T cells sorted from blood, taken in a trial of the OX40 agonist ivuxolimab. These receptors were obtained from an adult with an advanced solid tumor such as melanoma, head and neck, liver or kidney cancer.

The rearrangement uses TRBV18 and TRBJ1-2; 8 bases match TRBD1. The CDR3 contains 15 residues. Trimming at V came to 6 bases and at J to 1 base, leaving 7 bases not matched to a gene. Per the germline V gene, CDR1 is KGHSH and CDR2 is LQKENI. The CDR3 spells CASSTGTGNNYGYTF. Here the CDR3 DNA reads TGTGCCAGCTCTACCGGGACAGGAAATAACTATGGCTACACCTTC.

J is TRBJ1-1 and V is TRBV5-1; no firm D call. Germline-derived CDR1 and CDR2 are SGHRS and YFSETQ. The CDR3 length is 14 residues. Trimming shortened V by 4 bases and J by 2 bases, and 12 bases separated the two germline ends. For the CDR3, the DNA is TGCGCCAGCAGCCCGGCCGGATACAACACTGAAGCTTTCTTT. This gives the protein CASSPAGYNTEAFF.

The chain carries TRBV28 and TRBJ1-1, with 8 bases identical to TRBD1. V trimming: 1 base; J trimming: 10 bases; junction bases outside the gene matches: 14. Germline values: CDR1 MDHEN, CDR2 SYDVKM. The CDR3 sequence is 16 residues long. The CDR3 region has the DNA TGTGCCAGCAGTTTATTTTTCGGGACAGGAGGTATCGGAGCTTTCTTT. Its protein is CASSLFFGTGGIGAFF.

For the CDR3, the DNA is TGTGCCAGCAGTGAAGAGGCAGGGGTGACCTACGAGCAGTACTTC. Protein: CASSEEAGVTYEQYF. The V gene is TRBV2, the J gene TRBJ2-7; possibly TRBD1 for D (6 bases). CDR1 is SNHLY, CDR2 FYNNEI, per germline. V was trimmed by 1 base and J by 2 bases, leaving 12 bases between them. The CDR3 has 15 residues.

The chain has TRBV30 and TRBJ1-6, with unresolved D. This CDR3 spans 12 amino acids. CDR1 and CDR2 from the germline V gene are GTSNPN and SVGIG (reference sequence). V lost 2 bases and J lost 6, with 5 bases in between. CDR3 DNA: TGTGCCTGGAGTCCAGTTAATTCACCCCTCCACTTT. Residues: CAWSPVNSPLHF.

This clone was seen just once. The chain employs TRBV4-2 and TRBJ2-7; 9 bases match TRBD1. The ends lost 3 bases at V and 8 bases at J; junction bases unmatched: 8. This CDR3 has 14 amino acids. The V gene's germline CDR1 is LGHNA and CDR2 YNFKEQ. CDR3 loop: CASSQATGGGKQYF. The CDR3 nucleotides read TGTGCCAGCAGCCAGGCGACAGGGGGAGGGAAGCAGTACTTC.

This chain connects TRBV5-4 to TRBJ2-5; the match to TRBD1 covers 8 bases. Germline trimming cut 0 bases from V and 4 bases from J; bases unmatched to any gene: 8. This CDR3 is 16 amino acids long. Germline V CDR1 and CDR2: SGHNT, YYREEE (reference sequence). CDR3: CASSLAAGGQGETQYF. As DNA, the CDR3 is TGTGCCAGCAGCTTGGCCGCAGGGGGCCAGGGAGAGACCCAGTACTTC. The full variable domain, with the rest looked up from reference TRBV5-4 and TRBJ2-5, is ETGVTQSPTHLIKTRGQQVTLRCSSQSGHNTVSWYQQALGQGPQFIFQYYREEENGRGNFPPRFSGLQFPNYSSELNVNALELDDSALYLCASSLAAGGQGETQYFGPGTRLLVL.

The chain carries TRBV9 and TRBJ1-2; unclear D gene. The CDR3 loop spans 14 amino acids. Trimming cost V 7 bases and J 4 bases, with 17 bases left between them. Germline CDR1 SGDLS, CDR2 YYNGEE. The DNA of the CDR3 is TGTGCCAGCTCCCGGGTTCCGGGCGGCTATGGCTACACCTTC. It codes for CASSRVPGGYGYTF.

Only one count was recorded for this clone. V usage is TRBV10-3 and J usage is TRBJ1-2, with TRBD1 matching over 10 bases. Germline V gene data show CDR1 as ENHRY and CDR2 as SYGVKD. The V and J ends lost 7 bases and 8 bases, in that order; junction bases with no gene match: 10. This CDR3 spans 14 amino acids. CDR3 DNA sequence: TGTGCCATCACCCGGGACAGGGGATATTTCGGCTACACCTTC. This sequence encodes CAITRDRGYFGYTF.

The V and J genes are TRBV10-3 and TRBJ2-3; TRBD1 might be the D (5 bases). This CDR3 is 16 amino acids long. Deletions cut 3 bases from V and 1 base from J, with 14 bases between. Germline assignment: CDR1 ENHRY and CDR2 SYGVKD. DNA for the CDR3: TGTGCCATCAGTGAAGGGCACACAGGCGGCACAGATACGCAGTATTTT. Protein sequence: CAISEGHTGGTDTQYF.

The chain combines TRBV9 with TRBJ2-5; the match to TRBD1 covers 7 bases. Germline V gene sequence: CDR1 SGDLS, CDR2 YYNGEE. The CDR3 length is 15 residues. V dropped 2 bases and J dropped 3; count of bases not matched to a gene: 7. The CDR3 bases are TGTGCCAGCAGCGTTCTCGGGACAGCTGAAGAGACCCAGTACTTC. As protein: CASSVLGTAEETQYF. The full variable domain, with the rest looked up from reference TRBV9 and TRBJ2-5, is DSGVTQTPKHLITATGQRVTLRCSPRSGDLSVYWYQQSLDQGLQFLIQYYNGEERAKGNILERFSAQQFPDLHSELNLSSLELGDSALYFCASSVLGTAEETQYFGPGTRLLVL.

The chain carries TRBV10-3 and TRBJ1-3; D unresolved. The CDR3 length is 14 residues. Trimming removed 7 bases from V and 4 bases from J, with 14 bases in between. Per germline, CDR1 ENHRY and CDR2 SYGVKD. The DNA for the CDR3 is TGTGCCATCAATGCAGAACTAGGGGGAAACACCATATATTTT. This gives the protein CAINAELGGNTIYF.

The V call is TRBV6-1, the J call TRBJ2-7; D tentatively fits TRBD1 or TRBD2 (5 bases each). The CDR3 is made up of 13 amino acids. V shed 6 bases and J shed 1 base, with 10 bases lying between them. The germline V gene has CDR1 MNHNS and CDR2 SASEGT. The CDR3 protein is CASSRDRSYEQYF. CDR3 DNA: TGTGCCAGCAGCCGGGACCGTTCCTACGAGCAGTACTTC.

The chain recombines TRBV29-1 with TRBJ1-1, with D possibly matching TRBD1 (5 bases). The germline V gene encodes CDR1 SQVTM and CDR2 ANQGSEA. This CDR3 contains 13 residues. The V end was cut by 5 bases, the J end by 0 bases, with 10 bases between. The CDR3 region is CSVLTDLNTEAFF. For the CDR3, the DNA is TGCAGCGTTCTGACAGATCTGAACACTGAAGCTTTCTTT.

The chain has TRBV2 and TRBJ1-4; D is undetermined. Germline CDR1 SNHLY, CDR2 FYNNEI. The CDR3 covers 14 residues. The V end was cut by 8 bases, the J end by 8 bases, with 18 bases between. As DNA, the CDR3 is TGTGCCAGCCGTTCTCAGTGGGGAGAGGAAAAACTGTTTTTT. Residues: CASRSQWGEEKLFF. Supplemented by reference TRBV2 and TRBJ1-4, the full variable domain reads EPEVTQTPSHQVTQMGQEVILRCVPISNHLYFYWYRQILGQKVEFLVSFYNNEISEKSEIFDDQFSVERPDGSNFTLKIRSTKLEDSAMYFCASRSQWGEEKLFFGSGTQLSVL.

This rearrangement joins TRBV4-3 to TRBJ2-1; 14 bases align to TRBD2. V was pared by 2 bases and J by 8 bases, with 5 bases of the junction left unmatched. The germline V gene encodes CDR1 LGHNA and CDR2 YSLEER. The CDR3 length is 16 residues. DNA of the CDR3: TGCGCCAGCAGCCAAAGGGAGGGACTAGCGGGAGATGAGCAGTTCTTC. Translation: CASSQREGLAGDEQFF.